The text below deals with one T cell receptor (beta chain). The antigen is unknown. CDR3 length: 15 amino acids. With 3 bases removed from V and 2 bases from J, the gap between germline ends came to 9 bases. Germline CDR1 reads SGHRS; CDR2 reads YFSETQ. Both 60 Vbeta primers and 13 Jbeta primers went into the PCR. The assay was immunoSEQ multiplex PCR, and TCRdb's table has in-frame clones only and misses some. The repertoire holds approximately 160,000 clones, with just over 75% as singletons. This sample is drawn from a study of cytomegalovirus exposure and HLA in healthy donors. Broader study findings: What TCR beta sequences reportedly achieved was accurate prediction of HLA-A and HLA-B alleles in most subjects. Highest at DRB1 and lowest at HLA-C, TCR association rates differed among HLA loci in a later analysis.

The receptor's source is a man aged 40-50 years in good health and CMV-seronegative. The source material was PBMCs. The V call is TRBV5-1, the J call TRBJ2-6; D may be TRBD2 (7 bases). CDR3 sequence: CASSWGGAGANVLTF. The DNA for the CDR3 is TGCGCCAGCAGCTGGGGGGGCGCTGGGGCCAACGTCCTGACTTTC.